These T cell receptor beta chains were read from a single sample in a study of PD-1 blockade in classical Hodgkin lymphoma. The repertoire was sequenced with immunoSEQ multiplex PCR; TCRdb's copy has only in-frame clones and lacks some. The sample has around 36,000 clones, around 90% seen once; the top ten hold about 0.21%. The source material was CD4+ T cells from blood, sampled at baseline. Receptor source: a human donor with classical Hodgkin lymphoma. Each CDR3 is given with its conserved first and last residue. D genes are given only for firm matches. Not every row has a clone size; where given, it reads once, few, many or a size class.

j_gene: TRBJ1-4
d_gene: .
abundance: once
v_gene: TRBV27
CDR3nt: TGTGCCAGCAGCAGGGATCTAAATGAAAAACTGTTTTTT
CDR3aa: CASSRDLNEKLFF

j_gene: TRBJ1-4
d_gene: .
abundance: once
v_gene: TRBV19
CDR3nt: TGTGCCAGTAGTACCCGCTCGAGCAGGGCTCCTTCAACTAATGAAAAACTGTTTTTT
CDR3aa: CASSTRSSRAPSTNEKLFF

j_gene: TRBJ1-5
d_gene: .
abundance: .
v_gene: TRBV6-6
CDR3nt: TGTGCCAGCAGGACGACTATGCAACAGGGCCAGCATTTT
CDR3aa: CASRTTMQQGQHF

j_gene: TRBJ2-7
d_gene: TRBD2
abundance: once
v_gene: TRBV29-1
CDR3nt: TGCAGCGTCCGAACGTACCCGGCGGGAGGGCCGGGTGAGCAGTACTTC
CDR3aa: CSVRTYPAGGPGEQYF

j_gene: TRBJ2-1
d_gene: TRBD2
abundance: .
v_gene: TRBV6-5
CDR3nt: TGTGCCAGCAGGATAGCGGGGCAAACCTACAATGAGCAGTTCTTC
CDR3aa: CASRIAGQTYNEQFF

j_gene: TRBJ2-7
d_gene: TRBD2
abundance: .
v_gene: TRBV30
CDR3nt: TGTGCCTGGACCAAACTCGGACTAGCGGGTGCTTCCTACGAGCAGTACTTC
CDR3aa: CAWTKLGLAGASYEQYF

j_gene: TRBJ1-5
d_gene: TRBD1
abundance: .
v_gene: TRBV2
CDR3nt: TGTGCCAGCAGCGTTATGGGACAGGGGTATCAGCCCCAGCATTTT
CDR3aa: CASSVMGQGYQPQHF

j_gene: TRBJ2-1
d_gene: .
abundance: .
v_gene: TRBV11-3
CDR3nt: TGTGCCAGCAGCGCAGGCCATGAGCAGTTCTTC
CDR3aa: CASSAGHEQFF

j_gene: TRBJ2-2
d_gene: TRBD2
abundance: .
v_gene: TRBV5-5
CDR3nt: TGTGCCAGCAGCCCCTTAGGACTAGCGGGCGAGAACACCGGGGAGCTGTTTTTT
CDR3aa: CASSPLGLAGENTGELFF

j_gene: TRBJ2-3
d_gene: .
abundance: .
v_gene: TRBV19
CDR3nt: TGTGCCAGTAGTACTAGTGCCTTTAGGAATACGCAGTATTTT
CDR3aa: CASSTSAFRNTQYF

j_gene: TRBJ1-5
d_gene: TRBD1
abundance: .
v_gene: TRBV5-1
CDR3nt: TGCGCCAGCAGGGCGGGACAGGGAGGCCATCAGCCCCAGCATTTT
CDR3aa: CASRAGQGGHQPQHF

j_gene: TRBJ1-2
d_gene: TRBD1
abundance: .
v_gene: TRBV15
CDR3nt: TGTGCCACCAGCATGGTACAGGGGTTAAATGGCTACACCTTC
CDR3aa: CATSMVQGLNGYTF

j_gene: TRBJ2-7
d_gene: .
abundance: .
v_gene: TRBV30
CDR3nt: TGTGCCTGGAGTCCTCTAGGGGTTTTATCCTCCTACGAGCAGTACTTC
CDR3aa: CAWSPLGVLSSYEQYF

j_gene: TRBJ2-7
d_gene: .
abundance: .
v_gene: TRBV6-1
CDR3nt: TGTGCCAGCAGTGAGTTAGGGGTAGGGCCCTACGAGCAGTACTTC
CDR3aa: CASSELGVGPYEQYF

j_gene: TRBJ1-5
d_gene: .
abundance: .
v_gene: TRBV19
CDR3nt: TGTGCCAGTAGTATGAGTCGGGGACCCCAGCATTTT
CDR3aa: CASSMSRGPQHF

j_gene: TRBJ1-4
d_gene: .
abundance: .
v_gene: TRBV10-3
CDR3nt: TGTGCCATCAGTGAAGGATTGTACGAAAAACTGTTTTTT
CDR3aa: CAISEGLYEKLFF

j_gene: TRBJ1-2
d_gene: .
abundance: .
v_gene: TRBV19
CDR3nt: TGTGCCACTTGGGACAACTCGGACTATGGCTACACCTTC
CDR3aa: CATWDNSDYGYTF

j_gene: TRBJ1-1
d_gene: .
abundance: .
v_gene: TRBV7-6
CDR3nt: TGTGCCAGCAGCTTAGACCCGAACACTGAAGCTTTCTTT
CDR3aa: CASSLDPNTEAFF

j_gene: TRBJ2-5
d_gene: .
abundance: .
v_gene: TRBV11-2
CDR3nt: TGTGCCAGCAGCTTAGGTCGGGGCGGAGGGGGGAGAGAGACCCAGTACTTC
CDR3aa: CASSLGRGGGGRETQYF

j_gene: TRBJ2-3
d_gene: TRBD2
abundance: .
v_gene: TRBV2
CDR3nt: TGTGCCAGCAGCGCACCGCCCAGACTAGCGGGAGGGGTCACAGATACGCAGTATTTT
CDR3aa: CASSAPPRLAGGVTDTQYF

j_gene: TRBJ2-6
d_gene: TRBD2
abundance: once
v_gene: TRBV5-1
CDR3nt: TGCGCCAGCAGCGGACTAGCGGGAATATCAGGGGCCAACGTCCTGACTTTC
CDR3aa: CASSGLAGISGANVLTF

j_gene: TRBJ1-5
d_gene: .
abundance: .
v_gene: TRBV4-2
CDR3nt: TGTGCCAGCAGCCAAGATGACCAGCTAGATCAGCCCCAGCATTTT
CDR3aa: CASSQDDQLDQPQHF

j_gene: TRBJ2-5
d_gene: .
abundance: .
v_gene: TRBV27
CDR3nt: TGTGCCAGCAGTTTCTGGGGGGATCAAGAGACCCAGTACTTC
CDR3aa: CASSFWGDQETQYF

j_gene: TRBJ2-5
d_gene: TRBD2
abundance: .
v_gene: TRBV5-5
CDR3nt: TGTGCCAGCAGCCCCGCCGTCGCCACAATGGGACTAGCGGGAGCAGAGACCCAGTACTTC
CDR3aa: CASSPAVATMGLAGAETQYF

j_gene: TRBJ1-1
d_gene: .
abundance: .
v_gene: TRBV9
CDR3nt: TGTGCCAGCAGCGTAGTCGGACAAGACACTGAAGCTTTCTTT
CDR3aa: CASSVVGQDTEAFF